These 5 T cell receptor beta chains share one sample of origin, sequenced in a study of beta chain features in type 1 diabetes. Findings and caveats of the study: Shorter TCRB CDR3s, moderately but significantly so, marked every one of the four CD4+ subsets in Type 1 diabetes patients.

Expressed TCRB transcripts were sequenced, since all the RNA that had been isolated was reverse transcribed. The assay was immunoSEQ multiplex PCR, and TCRdb's table has in-frame clones only and misses some. The sample has about 170,000 clones; 6% to 9% are singletons. No antigen has been assigned to these receptors. Sequenced input: central memory CD4+ T cells from blood. The source is a man aged 18 to 30 with type 1 diabetes.

This clone was observed a few times. The chain carries TRBV19 and TRBJ2-2, with 7 bases fitting TRBD1. The germline V gene encodes CDR1 LNHDA and CDR2 SQIVND (reference sequence). The CDR3 is 16 amino acids. Trimming took 7 bases from V and 0 from J; bases not matched to a gene: 8. The CDR3, as DNA: TGTGCCAGTAACGGGGACAGCCTGGCGAACACCGGGGAGCTGTTTTTT. Translating gives CASNGDSLANTGELFF.

This clone was counted only a few times. This chain links TRBV2 with TRBJ1-2; the D gene is possibly TRBD1 (6 bases). The V end was cut by 4 bases, the J end by 7 bases, with 10 bases between. Germline CDR1 SNHLY, CDR2 FYNNEI. This CDR3 is 12 amino acids long. Written as DNA, the CDR3 is TGTGCCAGCAGTGGTGGGGGCCGTGGCTACACCTTC. Translated: CASSGGGRGYTF.

This chain uses TRBV5-1 with TRBJ2-1; the match to TRBD1 covers 8 bases. Germline V gene sequence: CDR1 SGHRS, CDR2 YFSETQ. V was pared by 0 bases and J by 13 bases, with 9 bases of the junction left unmatched. The CDR3 runs to 14 residues. CDR3 DNA: TGCGCCAGCAGCTTGGATAAGCCCGGGACAGGACAGTTCTTC. Amino acid sequence: CASSLDKPGTGQFF.

V gene TRBV19 combines with J gene TRBJ2-5, with 9 bases aligning to TRBD2. Germline CDR1 reads LNHDA; CDR2 reads SQIVND (reference sequence). J gave up 6 bases and V 6 bases, and 11 bases lay outside the gene matches. The length of the CDR3 is 15 residues. CDR3 loop: CASRAPGTSIQTQYF. CDR3 nucleotide sequence: TGTGCCAGTAGGGCCCCTGGGACTAGCATACAGACCCAGTACTTC. Variable domain in full (rest from reference TRBV19 and TRBJ2-5): DGGITQSPKYLFRKEGQNVTLSCEQNLNHDAMYWYRQDPGQGLRLIYYSQIVNDFQKGDIAEGYSVSREKKESFPLTVTSAQKNPTAFYLCASRAPGTSIQTQYFGPGTRLLVL.

This clone was seen at least ten times. The chain links TRBV5-4 to TRBJ2-3; 10 bases match TRBD2. CDR3 length: 13 amino acids. Losses at the gene ends were 6 bases for V and 9 bases for J; bases not matched to a gene: 7. From germline, CDR1 is SGHNT and CDR2 YYREEE (reference sequence). The CDR3 nucleotides read TGTGCCAGCACCCAGCGGGAGGGAGACACGCAGTATTTT. It translates to CASTQREGDTQYF.